A single sample gave rise to the 11 T cell receptor beta chains below, sequenced in a study of T-cell reconstitution after alpha-beta-depleted transplantation in children. Construction of the TCRbeta library involved unique molecular identifiers. Using its own MiXCR run on the PCR reads, TCRdb lists one record per CDR3 protein. The data show over 450,000 distinct CDR3 sequences, about 10% seen once. This material consisted of PBMCs, taken before TCRalphabeta/CD19-depleted stem cell transplant. Source of these receptors: a child aged 2-15 years with inherited bone marrow failure, due to receive a stem cell transplant.

This clonotype has a handful of counts. The V call is TRBV25-1, the J call TRBJ1-1; TRBD1 is a possible D gene (5 bases). The ends were cut back, 4 bases at V and 1 base at J, with 16 bases in the middle. This CDR3 comprises 16 residues. Germline V gene sequence: CDR1 MGHDK, CDR2 SYGVNS. The CDR3 DNA reads as TGTGCCAGCAGTGTCGGCAGCTTGGGGCCGAACACTGAAGCTTTCTTT. Amino acid sequence: CASSVGSLGPNTEAFF.

This clonotype came up many times. The rearrangement joins TRBV3-1 to TRBJ2-5; 7 bases are shared with TRBD1. V lost 0 bases to trimming and J lost 5 bases; unmatched junction nucleotides: 6. The CDR3 covers 15 residues. Per the germline V gene, CDR1 is LGHDT and CDR2 is YNNKEL (reference sequence). CDR3 loop: CASSQETGADETQYF. The CDR3 coding sequence is TGTGCCAGCAGCCAAGAAACAGGGGCCGATGAGACCCAGTACTTC.

This clonotype was observed many times. This chain uses TRBV29-1 with TRBJ2-2; 9 bases line up with TRBD1. Germline CDR1 SQVTM, CDR2 ANQGSEA. The CDR3 has 13 amino acids. The V segment lost 6 bases and the J segment 5 bases; nucleotides outside the gene matches: 4. DNA of the CDR3: TGCAGCGTCCGGACAGGGGCAACCGGGGAGCTGTTTTTT. It translates to CSVRTGATGELFF.

This clonotype was observed at least ten times. V is TRBV6-2 or TRBV6-3 and J is TRBJ2-1; 9 bases fit TRBD2. The CDR3 extends over 18 amino acids. The germline V gene encodes CDR1 MNHEY and CDR2 SVGEGT. The J segment lost 2 bases and the V segment lost 10 bases, leaving 18 bases of the junction unmatched. The CDR3 sequence is CAIQPIRLAVIAYNEQFF. CDR3 coding DNA: TGTGCCATCCAACCTATACGACTAGCGGTAATCGCCTACAATGAGCAGTTCTTC.

The rearrangement links TRBV29-1 to TRBJ2-1, with 11 positions matching TRBD2. The CDR3 is 16 residues long. V lost 2 bases to trimming and J lost 4 bases; unmatched junction nucleotides: 7. Germline V gene data show CDR1 as SQVTM and CDR2 as ANQGSEA. The CDR3 loop reads CSVEPNTSGSYNEQFF. DNA of the CDR3: TGCAGCGTTGAACCGAATACTAGCGGGAGTTACAATGAGCAGTTCTTC.

Many counts were recorded for this clonotype. V is TRBV7-2 and J is TRBJ2-4; D gene uncertain. Trimming left V 7 bases short and J 4 bases short, with 17 bases between. Germline assignment: CDR1 SGHTA and CDR2 FQGNSA. The CDR3 is made up of 15 amino acids. Here the CDR3 reads CASTLDLNMKNIQYF. The DNA for the CDR3 is TGTGCCAGCACTTTGGATCTAAACATGAAAAACATTCAGTACTTC.

This clonotype occurred a few times. V usage is TRBV7-9 and J usage is TRBJ2-3; 12 positions agree with TRBD2. The CDR3 has 16 residues. Germline CDR1 reads SEHNR; CDR2 reads FQNEAQ (reference sequence). The V gene end was trimmed by 6 bases and the J gene end by 4 bases; junction bases not matched to a gene: 8. The CDR3 is CASRPPSGRVADTQYF. The CDR3 coding sequence is TGTGCCAGCAGGCCCCCTAGCGGGAGGGTCGCAGATACGCAGTATTTT.

This clonotype was detected ten times or more. CDR3 residues: CASSQDWGAGELFF. The CDR3 DNA reads TGCGCCAGCAGCCAAGATTGGGGCGCCGGGGAGCTGTTTTTT. The J gene is TRBJ2-2, the V gene TRBV4-1; possibly TRBD1 for D (5 bases). The V and J ends lost 0 bases and 6 bases respectively, with 8 bases between them. Germline CDR1 is MGHRA and CDR2 is YSYEKL. The CDR3 has 14 residues.

This clonotype was observed many times. V usage is TRBV28 and J usage is TRBJ2-7; the D is unclear. The CDR3 loop spans 13 amino acids. V gave up 2 bases and J gave up 2 bases, with 7 bases separating them. Germline CDR1 MDHEN, CDR2 SYDVKM. CDR3 in amino acids: CASSLTDPYEQYF. DNA of the CDR3: TGTGCCAGCAGTTTAACCGATCCCTACGAGCAGTACTTC.

This clonotype was counted only a few times. The chain recombines TRBV12-3 or TRBV12-4 with TRBJ2-1, with 10 nucleotides matching TRBD2. CDR3 length: 15 residues. The junction had 8 bases not matched to a gene; V was cut back by 6 bases and J by 6 bases. Here the CDR3 DNA reads TGTGCCAGCAGACCTACCGGACTAGCGGTCAATGAGCAGTTCTTC. Protein product: CASRPTGLAVNEQFF.

About this clonotype itself: Just one base apart from a much larger clone, this may be a read error. The chain has TRBV27 and TRBJ2-1; TRBD2 matches 12 bases. This CDR3 region has 15 residues. Losses at the gene ends were 9 bases for V and 8 bases for J; bases not matched to a gene: 11. Per germline, CDR1 MNHEY and CDR2 SMNVEV (reference sequence). CDR3: CARSVTSGRFHEQFF. The CDR3 DNA follows: TGTGCCAGGAGCGTAACTAGCGGGAGGTTCCATGAGCAGTTCTTC.